Included here is one T cell receptor (beta chain) sequence, with context. The V end was cut by 6 bases, the J end by 2 bases, with 19 bases between. The CDR3 is 17 amino acids. Germline V gives CDR1 SGHAT, CDR2 FQNNGV. The sample belongs to a study of T cells in Graves' hyperthyroidism and ophthalmopathy. There were TCR beta CDR3 regions amplified from RNA transcripts. The TCR CDR3 first-round RT-PCR relied on the HTBI primer set. TCRdb passed the multiplex PCR reads through MiXCR, listing each CDR3 protein once. The sample has fewer than 700,000 distinct CDR3 sequences, about 15% seen once; the top ten hold 15% to 20%.

V is TRBV11-2 and J is TRBJ2-2; D possibly corresponds to TRBD2 (6 bases). The TCR sequence derives from a woman in her late teens or twenties with Graves' ophthalmopathy. Sample: blood. The chain's CDR3 is CASSLSIQRANTGELFF. CDR3 bases: TGTGCCAGCAGTTTATCGATCCAGCGGGCTAACACCGGGGAGCTGTTTTTT. Combining the CDR3 with reference TRBV11-2 and TRBJ2-2 gives the whole variable domain EAGVAQSPRYKIIEKRQSVAFWCNPISGHATLYWYQQILGQGPKLLIQFQNNGVVDDSQLPKDRFSAERLKGVDSTLKIQPAKLEDSAVYLCASSLSIQRANTGELFFGEGSRLTVL.